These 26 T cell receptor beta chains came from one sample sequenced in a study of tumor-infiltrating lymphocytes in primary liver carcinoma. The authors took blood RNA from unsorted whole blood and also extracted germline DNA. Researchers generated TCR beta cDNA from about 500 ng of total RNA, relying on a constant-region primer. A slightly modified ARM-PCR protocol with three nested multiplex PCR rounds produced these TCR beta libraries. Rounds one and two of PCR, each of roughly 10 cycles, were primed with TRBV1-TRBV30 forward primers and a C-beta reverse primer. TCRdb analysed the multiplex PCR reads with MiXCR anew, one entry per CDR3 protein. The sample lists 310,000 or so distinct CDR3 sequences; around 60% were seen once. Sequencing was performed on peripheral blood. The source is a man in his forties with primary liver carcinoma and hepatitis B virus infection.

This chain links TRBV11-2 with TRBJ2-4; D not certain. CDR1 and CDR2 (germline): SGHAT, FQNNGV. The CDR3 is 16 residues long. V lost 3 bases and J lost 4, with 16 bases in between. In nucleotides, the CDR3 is TGTGCCAGCAGCTTTAGCCAGGAGTCGTGTAAAAACATTCAGTACTTC. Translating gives CASSFSQESCKNIQYF. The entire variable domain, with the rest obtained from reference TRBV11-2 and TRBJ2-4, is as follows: EAGVAQSPRYKIIEKRQSVAFWCNPISGHATLYWYQQILGQGPKLLIQFQNNGVVDDSQLPKDRFSAERLKGVDSTLKIQPAKLEDSAVYLCASSFSQESCKNIQYFGAGTRLSVL.

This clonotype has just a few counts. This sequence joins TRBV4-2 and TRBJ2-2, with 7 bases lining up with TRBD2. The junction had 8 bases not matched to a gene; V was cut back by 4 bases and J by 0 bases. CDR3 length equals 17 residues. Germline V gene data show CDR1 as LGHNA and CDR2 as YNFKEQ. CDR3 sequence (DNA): TGTGCCAGCAGCCGAAACCTCGGACTAGCGAACACCGGGGAGCTGTTTTTT. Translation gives CASSRNLGLANTGELFF.

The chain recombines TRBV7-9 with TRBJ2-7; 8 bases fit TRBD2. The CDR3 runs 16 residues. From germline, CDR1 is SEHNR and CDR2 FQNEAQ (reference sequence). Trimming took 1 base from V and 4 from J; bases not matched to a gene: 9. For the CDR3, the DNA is TGTGCCAGCAGCTTAGAATGGACTAGCAGGAGTTACGAGCAGTACTTC. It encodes CASSLEWTSRSYEQYF.

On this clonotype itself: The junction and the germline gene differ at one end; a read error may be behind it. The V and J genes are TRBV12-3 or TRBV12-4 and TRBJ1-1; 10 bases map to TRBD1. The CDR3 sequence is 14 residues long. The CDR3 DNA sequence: TGTGCCAGCAGTTCCCAGCCGGGACAGGGGAGGGCTTTATTT. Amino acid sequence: CASSSQPGQGRALF.

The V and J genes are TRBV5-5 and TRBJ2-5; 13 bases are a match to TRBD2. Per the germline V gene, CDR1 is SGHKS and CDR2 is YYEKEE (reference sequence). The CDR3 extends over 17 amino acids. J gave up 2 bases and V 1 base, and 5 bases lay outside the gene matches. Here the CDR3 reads CASSLYQLAGGQETQYF. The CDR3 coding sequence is TGTGCCAGCAGCTTGTATCAACTAGCGGGAGGGCAAGAGACCCAGTACTTC.

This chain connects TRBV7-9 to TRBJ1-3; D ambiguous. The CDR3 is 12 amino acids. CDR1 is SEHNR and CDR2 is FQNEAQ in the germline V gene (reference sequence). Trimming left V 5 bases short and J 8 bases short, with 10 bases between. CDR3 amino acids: CASSPGGDTIYF. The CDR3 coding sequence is TGTGCCAGCAGCCCGGGCGGGGACACCATATATTTT. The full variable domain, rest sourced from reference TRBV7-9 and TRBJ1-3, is DTGVSQNPRHKITKRGQNVTFRCDPISEHNRLYWYRQTLGQGPEFLTYFQNEAQLEKSRLLSDRFSAERPKGSFSTLEIQRTEQGDSAMYLCASSPGGDTIYFGEGSWLTVV.

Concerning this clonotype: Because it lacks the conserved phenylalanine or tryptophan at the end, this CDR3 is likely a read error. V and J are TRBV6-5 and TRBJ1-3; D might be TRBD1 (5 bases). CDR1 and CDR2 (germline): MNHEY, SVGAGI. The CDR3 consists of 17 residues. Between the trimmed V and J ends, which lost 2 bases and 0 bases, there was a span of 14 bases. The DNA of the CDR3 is TGTGCCAGCAGTTACCCGGAGACGGGGCACTCTGGAAACACCATATATTAT. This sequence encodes CASSYPETGHSGNTIYY.

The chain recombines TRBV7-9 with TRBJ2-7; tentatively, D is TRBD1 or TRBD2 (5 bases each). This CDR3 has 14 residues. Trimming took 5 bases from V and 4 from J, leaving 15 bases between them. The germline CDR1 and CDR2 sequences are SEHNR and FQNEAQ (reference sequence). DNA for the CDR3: TGTGCCAGCAGCCGAGGGACGGAACCATACGAGCAGTACTTC. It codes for CASSRGTEPYEQYF.

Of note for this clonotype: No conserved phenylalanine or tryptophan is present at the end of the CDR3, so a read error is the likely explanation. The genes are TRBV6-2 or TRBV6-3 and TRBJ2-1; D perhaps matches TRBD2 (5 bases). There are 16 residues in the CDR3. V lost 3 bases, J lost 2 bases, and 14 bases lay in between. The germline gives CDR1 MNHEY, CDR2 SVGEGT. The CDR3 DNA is TGTGCCAGCAGTTATCAGTCTGGACTTCCCTACAATGAGCAGTTCCTC. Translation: CASSYQSGLPYNEQFL.

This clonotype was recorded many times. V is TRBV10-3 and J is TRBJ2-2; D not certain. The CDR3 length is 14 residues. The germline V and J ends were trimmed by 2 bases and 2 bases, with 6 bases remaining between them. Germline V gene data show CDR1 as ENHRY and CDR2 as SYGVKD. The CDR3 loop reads CAISEKYNTGELFF. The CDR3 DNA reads TGTGCCATCAGTGAGAAGTACAACACCGGGGAGCTGTTTTTT.

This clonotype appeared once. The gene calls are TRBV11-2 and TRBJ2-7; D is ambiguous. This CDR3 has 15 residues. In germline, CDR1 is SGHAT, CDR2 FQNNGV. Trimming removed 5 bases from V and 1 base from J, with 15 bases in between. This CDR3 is CASSRLVGFSYEQYF. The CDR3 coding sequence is TGTGCCAGCAGCCGTCTAGTGGGGTTTTCCTACGAGCAGTACTTC.

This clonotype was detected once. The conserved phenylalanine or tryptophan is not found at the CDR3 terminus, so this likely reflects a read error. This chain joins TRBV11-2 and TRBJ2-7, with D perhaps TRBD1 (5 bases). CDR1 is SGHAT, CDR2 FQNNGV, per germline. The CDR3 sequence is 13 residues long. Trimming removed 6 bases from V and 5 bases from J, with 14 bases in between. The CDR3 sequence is CASRLLRGDEQYS. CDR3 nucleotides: TGTGCCAGCAGATTACTAAGGGGTGACGAGCAGTACTCC.

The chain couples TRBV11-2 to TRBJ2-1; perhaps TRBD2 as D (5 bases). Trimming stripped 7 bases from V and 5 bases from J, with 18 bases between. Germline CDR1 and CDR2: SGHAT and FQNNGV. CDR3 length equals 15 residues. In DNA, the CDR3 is TGTGCCAGCAACGTCCCGACTATCGGGAACAATGAGCAGTTCTTC. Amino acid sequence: CASNVPTIGNNEQFF.

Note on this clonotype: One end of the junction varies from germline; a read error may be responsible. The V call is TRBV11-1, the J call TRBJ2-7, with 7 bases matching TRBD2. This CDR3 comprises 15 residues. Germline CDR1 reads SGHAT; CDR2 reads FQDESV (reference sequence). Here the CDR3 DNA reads TGTGTCAGCCAGAATGGGGCGGGAGACACCTACGAGCAGTACTTC. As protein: CVSQNGAGDTYEQYF. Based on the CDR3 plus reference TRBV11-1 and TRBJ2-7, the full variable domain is EAEVAQSPRYKITEKSQAVAFWCDPISGHATLYWYRQILGQGPELLVQFQDESVVDDSQLPKDRFSAERLKGVDSTLKIQPAELGDSAMYLCVSQNGAGDTYEQYFGPGTRLTVT.

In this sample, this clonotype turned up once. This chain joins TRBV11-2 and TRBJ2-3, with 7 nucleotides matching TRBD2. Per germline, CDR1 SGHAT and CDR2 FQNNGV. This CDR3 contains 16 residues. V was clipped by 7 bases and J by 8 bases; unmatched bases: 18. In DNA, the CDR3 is TGTGCCAGCATCTCCACTCCTAGCGGTCCCGGGGGTACGCAGTATTTT. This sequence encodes CASISTPSGPGGTQYF.

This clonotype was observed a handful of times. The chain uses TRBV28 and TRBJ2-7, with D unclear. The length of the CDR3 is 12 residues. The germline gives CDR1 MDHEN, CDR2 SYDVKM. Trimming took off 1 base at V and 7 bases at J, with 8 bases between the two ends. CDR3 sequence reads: CASSLLTGEQYF. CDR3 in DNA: TGTGCCAGCAGTTTATTGACCGGGGAGCAGTACTTC.

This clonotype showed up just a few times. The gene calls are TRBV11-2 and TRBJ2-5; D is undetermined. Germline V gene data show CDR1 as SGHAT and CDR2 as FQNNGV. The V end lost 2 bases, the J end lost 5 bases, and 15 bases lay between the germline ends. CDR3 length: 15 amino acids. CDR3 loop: CASSLTPHDGETQYF. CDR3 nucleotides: TGTGCCAGCAGCTTAACCCCCCATGACGGGGAGACCCAGTACTTC.

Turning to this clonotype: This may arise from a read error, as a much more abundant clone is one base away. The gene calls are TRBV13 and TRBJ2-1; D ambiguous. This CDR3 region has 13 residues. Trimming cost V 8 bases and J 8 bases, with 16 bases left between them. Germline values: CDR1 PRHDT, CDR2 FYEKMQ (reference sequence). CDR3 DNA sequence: TGTGCCAGCCGAATTCGGCGGAGCGATGAGCAGTTCTTC. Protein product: CASRIRRSDEQFF. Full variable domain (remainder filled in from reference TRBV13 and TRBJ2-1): AAGVIQSPRHLIKEKRETATLKCYPIPRHDTVYWYQQGPGQDPQFLISFYEKMQSDKGSIPDRFSAQQFSDYHSELNMSSLELGDSALYFCASRIRRSDEQFFGPGTRLTVL.

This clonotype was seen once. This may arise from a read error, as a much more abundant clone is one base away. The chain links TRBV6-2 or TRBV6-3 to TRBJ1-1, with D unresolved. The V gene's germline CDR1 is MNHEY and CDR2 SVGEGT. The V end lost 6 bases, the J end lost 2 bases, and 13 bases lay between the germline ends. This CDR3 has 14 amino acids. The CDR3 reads CASRQLAGNTEAFF. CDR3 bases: TGTGCCAGCAGACAACTAGCGGGTAACACTGAAGCTTTCTTT.

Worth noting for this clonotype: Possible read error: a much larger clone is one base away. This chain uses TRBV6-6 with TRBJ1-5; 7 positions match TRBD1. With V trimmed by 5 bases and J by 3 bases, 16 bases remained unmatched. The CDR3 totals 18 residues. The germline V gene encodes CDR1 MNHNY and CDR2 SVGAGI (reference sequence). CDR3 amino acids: CASSLLYAGQGDNQPQHF. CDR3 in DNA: TGTGCCAGCAGTCTGCTATACGCCGGCCAGGGGGACAATCAGCCCCAGCATTTT.

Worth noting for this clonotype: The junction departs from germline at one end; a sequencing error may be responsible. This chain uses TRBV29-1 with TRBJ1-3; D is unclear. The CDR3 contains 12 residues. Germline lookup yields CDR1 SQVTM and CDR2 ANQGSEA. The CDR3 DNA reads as TGCAGCGTTGTCCTGACTGGAAACATCATATATTTT. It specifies CSVVLTGNIIYF. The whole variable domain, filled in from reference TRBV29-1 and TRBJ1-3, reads SAVISQKPSRDICQRGTSLTIQCQVDSQVTMMFWYRQQPGQSLTLIATANQGSEATYESGFVIDKFPISRPNLTFSTLTVSNMSPEDSSIYLCSVVLTGNIIYFGEGSWLTVV.

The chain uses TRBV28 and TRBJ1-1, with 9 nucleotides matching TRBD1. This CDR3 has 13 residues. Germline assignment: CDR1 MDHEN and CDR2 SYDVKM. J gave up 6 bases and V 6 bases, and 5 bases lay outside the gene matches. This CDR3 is CASSLTGGAEAFF. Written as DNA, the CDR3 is TGTGCCAGCAGCTTAACAGGGGGCGCTGAAGCTTTCTTT.

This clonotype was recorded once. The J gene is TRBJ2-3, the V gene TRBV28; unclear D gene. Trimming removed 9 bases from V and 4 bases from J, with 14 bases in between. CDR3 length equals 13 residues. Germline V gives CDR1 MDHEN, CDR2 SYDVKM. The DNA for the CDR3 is TGTGCCAGAAGTCCCCCGGGCCCAGATACGCAGTATTTT. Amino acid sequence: CARSPPGPDTQYF.

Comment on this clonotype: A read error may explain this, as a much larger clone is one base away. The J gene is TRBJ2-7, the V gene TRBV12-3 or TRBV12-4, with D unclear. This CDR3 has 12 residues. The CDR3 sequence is CANSFFLYEQYF. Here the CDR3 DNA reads TGTGCCAACAGTTTTTTCCTCTACGAGCAGTACTTC.

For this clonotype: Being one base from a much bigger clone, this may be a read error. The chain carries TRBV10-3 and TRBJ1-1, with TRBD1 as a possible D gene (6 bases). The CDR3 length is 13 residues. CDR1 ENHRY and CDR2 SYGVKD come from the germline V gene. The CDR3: CTITEGGRTEAFF. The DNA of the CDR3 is TGTACCATCACCGAGGGGGGACGCACTGAAGCTTTCTTT.

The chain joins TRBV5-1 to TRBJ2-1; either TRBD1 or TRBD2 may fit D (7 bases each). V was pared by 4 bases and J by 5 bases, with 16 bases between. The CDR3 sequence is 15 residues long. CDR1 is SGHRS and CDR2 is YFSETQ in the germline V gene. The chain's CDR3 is CASSAGQAGDNEQFF. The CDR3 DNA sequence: TGCGCCAGCAGCGCAGGACAGGCGGGGGACAATGAGCAGTTCTTC.